The next 4 T cell receptor beta chains were all read from a single sample in a study of blood T cell repertoires in COVID-19. Profiling relied on immunoSEQ multiplex PCR, and the TCRdb table lists in-frame clones only, not all of them. Among approximately 100,000 clones listed, 75% to 85% were seen once. The sample was peripheral blood. The source is an elderly woman with active or convalescent COVID-19.

This clone was seen just once. The rearrangement joins TRBV5-8 to TRBJ1-4, with D possibly matching TRBD1 (5 bases). The germline V gene has CDR1 SGHTS and CDR2 YDEGEE. V dropped 7 bases and J dropped 5 bases, with 18 bases sitting between them. The CDR3 length is 15 residues. The CDR3 DNA sequence: TGTGCCAGCGGATTAACGGGAGGGGAGAATGAAAAACTGTTTTTT. It is translated as CASGLTGGENEKLFF.

The chain combines TRBV18 with TRBJ1-1, with 8 bases lining up with TRBD1. The CDR3 consists of 15 residues. The germline V gene encodes CDR1 KGHSH and CDR2 LQKENI. The junction had 3 bases not matched to a gene; V was cut back by 2 bases and J by 1 base. The CDR3 DNA reads as TGTGCCAGCTCACCAAGTGACAGGGGGAACACTGAAGCTTTCTTT. Protein: CASSPSDRGNTEAFF.

This chain links TRBV19 with TRBJ2-7, with 11 bases matching TRBD2. In germline, CDR1 is LNHDA, CDR2 SQIVND (reference sequence). Trimming cost V 6 bases and J 7 bases; bases outside gene matches: 11. The CDR3 length is 15 residues. The CDR3 loop is CASSTTSGRSSEQYF. The DNA of the CDR3 is TGTGCCAGTAGCACTACTAGCGGGAGAAGTAGTGAGCAGTACTTC. The full variable domain, in which reference TRBV19 and TRBJ2-7 provide the parts outside the CDR3, is DGGITQSPKYLFRKEGQNVTLSCEQNLNHDAMYWYRQDPGQGLRLIYYSQIVNDFQKGDIAEGYSVSREKKESFPLTVTSAQKNPTAFYLCASSTTSGRSSEQYFGPGTRLTVT.

This chain connects TRBV7-2 to TRBJ2-5; 8 positions match TRBD2. The CDR3 contains 13 residues. V gave up 5 bases and J gave up 4 bases; unmatched junction bases: 3. Germline CDR1 and CDR2: SGHTA and FQGNSA. Here the CDR3 DNA reads TGTGCCAGCAGCCAGCGGGAGCCAGAGACCCAGTACTTC. Its protein is CASSQREPETQYF. The whole variable domain, remainder taken from reference TRBV7-2 and TRBJ2-5, is GAGVSQSPSNKVTEKGKDVELRCDPISGHTALYWYRQSLGQGLEFLIYFQGNSAPDKSGLPSDRFSAERTGGSVSTLTIQRTQQEDSAVYLCASSQREPETQYFGPGTRLLVL.